Shown below are 26 T cell receptor beta chains from a single sample sequenced in a study of T cell responses to AZD1222 COVID-19 vaccine. The data were produced by immunoSEQ multiplex PCR, yet TCRdb's version contains in-frame clones alone and is incomplete. This sample has 140,000 or so clones, with approximately 86% found just once. The material sequenced was peripheral blood, taken 28 days after the second dose of the MenACWY control vaccine. These receptors were collected from an adult who received the MenACWY meningococcal vaccine as a control.

The chain joins TRBV7-9 to TRBJ1-2, with D maybe TRBD1 (5 bases). This CDR3 has 13 residues. The V end lost 4 bases, the J end lost 4 bases, and 10 bases lay between the germline ends. CDR1 is SEHNR and CDR2 is FQNEAQ in the germline V gene (reference sequence). The CDR3 bases are TGTGCCAGCAGCTCCGGGACGGCCTATGGCTACACCTTC. It translates to CASSSGTAYGYTF. Filled out from reference TRBV7-9 and TRBJ1-2, the complete variable domain reads DTGVSQNPRHKITKRGQNVTFRCDPISEHNRLYWYRQTLGQGPEFLTYFQNEAQLEKSRLLSDRFSAERPKGSFSTLEIQRTEQGDSAMYLCASSSGTAYGYTFGSGTRLTVV.

V is TRBV18 and J is TRBJ1-2; 11 bases fit TRBD1. This CDR3 is built from 20 residues. The trim removed 0 bases at V and 0 bases at J, leaving 12 bases unmatched. The germline V gene has CDR1 KGHSH and CDR2 LQKENI. CDR3 nucleotide sequence: TGTGCCAGCTCACCACCGACGACTCCGGGACAGGGGGGAGCTAACTATGGCTACACCTTC. This encodes CASSPPTTPGQGGANYGYTF.

This chain links TRBV28 with TRBJ1-2; 10 nucleotides align to TRBD1. V dropped 6 bases and J dropped 8; count of bases not matched to a gene: 21. The CDR3 is 18 amino acids. Germline CDR1 reads MDHEN; CDR2 reads SYDVKM. The CDR3 DNA reads TGTGCCAGCAGCCCTCCCCTTTTTTACGGGACAGGGGAAAGCGGCTACACCTTC. Protein: CASSPPLFYGTGESGYTF.

In regard to this clone: This CDR3 is also generated by other DNA sequences in the sample. The chain uses TRBV7-2 and TRBJ1-1; possible D gene TRBD1, 5 bases. Deletions cut 0 bases from V and 5 bases from J, with 10 bases between. The germline V gene has CDR1 SGHTA and CDR2 FQGNSA. This CDR3 is 14 amino acids long. The CDR3 DNA is TGTGCCAGCAGCTTAGCTGGGGGAGGGACTGAAGCTTTCTTT. Protein: CASSLAGGGTEAFF.

J is TRBJ2-3 and V is TRBV9; 12 bases are shared with TRBD1. Germline assignment: CDR1 SGDLS and CDR2 YYNGEE. The length of the CDR3 is 18 residues. The V segment lost 0 bases and the J segment 10 bases; nucleotides outside the gene matches: 15. The CDR3 is CASSVADYRDRGPDPQYF. DNA of the CDR3: TGTGCCAGCAGCGTAGCCGATTACCGGGACAGGGGGCCTGATCCGCAGTATTTT. Together with reference TRBV9 and TRBJ2-3, the CDR3 gives the full variable domain: DSGVTQTPKHLITATGQRVTLRCSPRSGDLSVYWYQQSLDQGLQFLIQYYNGEERAKGNILERFSAQQFPDLHSELNLSSLELGDSALYFCASSVADYRDRGPDPQYFGPGTRLTVL.

The chain combines TRBV4-1 with TRBJ1-1, with D perhaps matching TRBD1 (5 bases). V gave up 5 bases and J gave up 5 bases, with 15 bases separating them. The CDR3 sequence is 14 residues long. Germline values: CDR1 MGHRA, CDR2 YSYEKL. The CDR3 nucleotides read TGCGCCAGCAGCTCTTCGCAGGGAAAGACTGAAGCTTTCTTT. It specifies CASSSSQGKTEAFF.

V and J are TRBV5-4 and TRBJ2-7, with 11 positions matching TRBD2. The germline V gene has CDR1 SGHNT and CDR2 YYREEE (reference sequence). V shed 4 bases, J shed 5 bases, and the junction held 5 bases outside the gene matches. CDR3 length: 14 amino acids. CDR3 region: CASSGGLAVNEQYF. The CDR3 DNA reads as TGTGCCAGCAGCGGGGGACTAGCGGTTAACGAGCAGTACTTC.

The rearrangement joins TRBV2 to TRBJ2-7; TRBD1 matches at 9 bases. Per germline, CDR1 SNHLY and CDR2 FYNNEI. There are 14 residues in the CDR3. V shed 4 bases, J shed 1 base, and the junction held 2 bases outside the gene matches. CDR3 in amino acids: CASSGGQGSYEQYF. CDR3 coding DNA: TGTGCCAGCAGTGGGGGACAGGGATCCTACGAGCAGTACTTC. Complete variable domain (other parts from reference TRBV2 and TRBJ2-7): EPEVTQTPSHQVTQMGQEVILRCVPISNHLYFYWYRQILGQKVEFLVSFYNNEISEKSEIFDDQFSVERPDGSNFTLKIRSTKLEDSAMYFCASSGGQGSYEQYFGPGTRLTVT.

The chain carries TRBV12-5 and TRBJ1-1; the D gene is possibly TRBD1 (5 bases). The CDR3 is 13 residues long. The germline V gene encodes CDR1 LGHNT and CDR2 FRNRAP. V was clipped by 6 bases and J by 4 bases, with 12 bases between them. In DNA form, the CDR3 reads TGTGCTAGTGGGGGACCGATGACCACTGAAGCTTTCTTT. It codes for CASGGPMTTEAFF.

The chain links TRBV12-1 to TRBJ2-1. TRBV12-1 is a recognized pseudogene. The CDR3 has 15 amino acids. DNA for the CDR3: TGTGCCAGCAGCGCTGGACGCGGATCCTACAATGAGCAGTTCTTC. It codes for CASSAGRGSYNEQFF.

The chain joins TRBV7-9 to TRBJ1-4, with TRBD1 matching 7 bases. Germline V lookup: CDR1 SEHNR, CDR2 FQNEAQ (reference sequence). The J segment lost 8 bases and the V segment lost 3 bases, leaving 6 bases of the junction unmatched. The CDR3 extends over 14 amino acids. The DNA for the CDR3 is TGTGCCAGCAGCTTTGACAGGGTCGACGAAAAACTGTTTTTT. It is translated as CASSFDRVDEKLFF. Full variable domain (rest looked up from reference TRBV7-9 and TRBJ1-4): DTGVSQNPRHKITKRGQNVTFRCDPISEHNRLYWYRQTLGQGPEFLTYFQNEAQLEKSRLLSDRFSAERPKGSFSTLEIQRTEQGDSAMYLCASSFDRVDEKLFFGSGTQLSVL.

The rearrangement uses TRBV4-2 and TRBJ1-5, with D tentatively TRBD1 (5 bases). This CDR3 has 15 residues. V was trimmed by 4 bases and J by 1 base, leaving 11 bases between them. The V gene's germline CDR1 is LGHNA and CDR2 YNFKEQ. The CDR3 sequence is CASSPGGHSNQPQHF. In DNA, the CDR3 is TGTGCCAGCAGCCCTGGAGGACACAGCAATCAGCCCCAGCATTTT.

The genes are TRBV7-3 and TRBJ1-2; the D gene is possibly TRBD1 (6 bases). V shed 0 bases and J shed 4 bases, with 6 bases lying between them. From germline, CDR1 is SGHTA and CDR2 FQGTGA. The CDR3 totals 13 residues. CDR3 loop: CASSLTGGYGYTF. The CDR3 DNA reads as TGTGCCAGCAGCTTAACAGGGGGCTATGGCTACACCTTC.

This rearrangement joins TRBV30 to TRBJ1-6; D remains unclear. From germline, CDR1 is GTSNPN and CDR2 SVGIG (reference sequence). V gave up 7 bases and J gave up 10 bases, with 14 bases separating them. The CDR3 totals 12 residues. The CDR3 nucleotides are TGTGCCTCAGGTCGGCGGAGCTCACCCCTCCACTTT. Translation: CASGRRSSPLHF. Combining the CDR3 with reference TRBV30 and TRBJ1-6 gives the whole variable domain SQTIHQWPATLVQPVGSPLSLECTVEGTSNPNLYWYRQAAGRGLQLLFYSVGIGQISSEVPQNLSASRPQDRQFILSSKKLLLSDSGFYLCASGRRSSPLHFGNGTRLTVT.

The CDR3 DNA reads as TGTGCCAGCAGCTCCCGCGGGAGGGCCGGAGAGACCCAGTACTTC. Amino acids: CASSSRGRAGETQYF. The chain uses TRBV9 and TRBJ2-5; TRBD2 agrees at 9 bases. Trimming took 4 bases from V and 4 from J; bases not matched to a gene: 8. Germline CDR1 is SGDLS and CDR2 is YYNGEE. The CDR3 totals 15 residues.

This clone was picked up one time. The V and J genes are TRBV6-5 and TRBJ2-5; D gene unclear. This CDR3 comprises 11 residues. The V gene lost 6 bases and the J gene lost 1 base, with 3 bases spanning the gap. Germline CDR1 reads MNHEY; CDR2 reads SVGAGI. The CDR3 region has the DNA TGTGCCAGCAGCCTCCAAGAGACCCAGTACTTC. Translated, it gives CASSLQETQYF.

V gene TRBV7-9 combines with J gene TRBJ1-2, with 10 positions matching TRBD1. The CDR3 is made up of 16 amino acids. Germline lookup yields CDR1 SEHNR and CDR2 FQNEAQ (reference sequence). V was pared by 5 bases and J by 0 bases, with 6 bases of the junction left unmatched. For the CDR3, the DNA is TGTGCCAGCAGCAGTTCCGGGACAGGGGCTAACTATGGCTACACCTTC. Amino acid sequence: CASSSSGTGANYGYTF.

This chain joins TRBV27 and TRBJ2-1; D remains unclear. The ends were cut back, 6 bases at V and 9 bases at J, with 12 bases in the middle. Germline assignment: CDR1 MNHEY and CDR2 SMNVEV (reference sequence). The CDR3 loop spans 12 amino acids. The CDR3 spells CASSLNFGEQFF. DNA for the CDR3: TGTGCCAGCAGCCTTAATTTCGGTGAGCAGTTCTTC.

The chain uses TRBV2 and TRBJ2-1; D is ambiguous. The CDR3 length is 16 residues. Between the trimmed V and J ends, which lost 8 bases and 0 bases, there was a span of 17 bases. Germline CDR1 SNHLY, CDR2 FYNNEI. CDR3 nucleotides: TGTGCCAGCTTTGTCCCCGGCGGTGGCTCCTACAATGAGCAGTTCTTC. This translates into CASFVPGGGSYNEQFF.

In this sample, this clone turned up many times. In nucleotides, the CDR3 is TGTGCCAGCAGCTTAGTAGCGAACACTGAAGCTTTCTTT. Translating it yields CASSLVANTEAFF. V usage is TRBV7-9 and J usage is TRBJ1-1, with no clear D. The V gene's germline CDR1 is SEHNR and CDR2 FQNEAQ (reference sequence). The germline V and J ends were trimmed by 1 base and 1 base, with 4 bases remaining between them. This CDR3 is built from 13 residues.

This clone was counted a few times. The J gene is TRBJ2-1, the V gene TRBV6-2 or TRBV6-3; the match to TRBD2 covers 11 bases. The CDR3 length is 16 residues. J was trimmed by 6 bases and V by 5 bases; bases with no gene match: 9. Germline-derived CDR1 and CDR2 are MNHEY and SVGEGT. CDR3 amino acids: CASSTLGTSGVNEQFF. In DNA, the CDR3 is TGTGCCAGCAGTACACTAGGGACTAGCGGTGTCAATGAGCAGTTCTTC.

This sequence joins TRBV19 and TRBJ2-5; D is undetermined. The V and J ends lost 1 base and 0 bases respectively, with 9 bases between them. The CDR3 is 15 amino acids. CDR1 is LNHDA, CDR2 SQIVND, per germline (reference sequence). CDR3 sequence reads: CASSIGPAYQETQYF. Here the CDR3 DNA reads TGTGCCAGTAGTATAGGCCCCGCGTACCAAGAGACCCAGTACTTC.

The chain joins TRBV28 to TRBJ1-2; D is unresolved. Germline assignment: CDR1 MDHEN and CDR2 SYDVKM. Between the trimmed V and J ends, which lost 1 base and 3 bases, there was a span of 12 bases. The CDR3 is 15 amino acids. The CDR3: CASSLYAGADYGYTF. CDR3 bases: TGTGCCAGCAGTTTATATGCGGGCGCGGACTATGGCTACACCTTC.

The rearrangement joins TRBV4-1 to TRBJ1-6; unclear D gene. Per germline, CDR1 MGHRA and CDR2 YSYEKL. The CDR3 covers 13 residues. The V gene lost 1 base and the J gene lost 13 bases, with 11 bases spanning the gap. The CDR3 region has the DNA TGCGCCAGCAGCCAAGGGCTCCTTTTGCCCCTCCACTTT. It codes for CASSQGLLLPLHF.

The V and J genes are TRBV6-6 and TRBJ2-3, with D tentatively TRBD2 (6 bases). Trimming stripped 2 bases from V and 5 bases from J, with 14 bases between. CDR1 is MNHNY and CDR2 is SVGAGI in the germline V gene (reference sequence). This CDR3 has 15 residues. DNA for the CDR3: TGTGCCAGCAGTTACGGCCCGGGAGAACGAGATACGCAGTATTTT. Protein sequence: CASSYGPGERDTQYF.

The chain links TRBV12-3 or TRBV12-4 to TRBJ1-2, with D tentatively TRBD1 (6 bases). V dropped 7 bases and J dropped 7 bases, with 13 bases sitting between them. The CDR3 spans 12 residues. CDR3 sequence (DNA): TGTGCCAGCACAAGGGGGGGCGGTGGCTACACCTTC. Translating it yields CASTRGGGGYTF.